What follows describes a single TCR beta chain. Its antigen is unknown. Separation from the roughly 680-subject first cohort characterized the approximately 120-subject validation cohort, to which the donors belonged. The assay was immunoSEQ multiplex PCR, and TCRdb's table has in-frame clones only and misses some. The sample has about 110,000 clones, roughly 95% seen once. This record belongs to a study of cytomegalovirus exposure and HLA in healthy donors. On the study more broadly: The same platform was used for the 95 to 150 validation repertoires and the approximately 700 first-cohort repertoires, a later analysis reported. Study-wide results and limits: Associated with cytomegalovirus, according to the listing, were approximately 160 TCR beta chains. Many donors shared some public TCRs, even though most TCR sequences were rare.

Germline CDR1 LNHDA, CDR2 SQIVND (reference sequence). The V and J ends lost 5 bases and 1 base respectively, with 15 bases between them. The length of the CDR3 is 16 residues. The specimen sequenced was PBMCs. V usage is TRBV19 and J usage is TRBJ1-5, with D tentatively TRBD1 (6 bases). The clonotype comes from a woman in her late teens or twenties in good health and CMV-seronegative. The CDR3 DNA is TGTGCCAGTAGTGGGATCGGGGGGCTCAGCAATCAGCCCCAGCATTTT. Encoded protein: CASSGIGGLSNQPQHF.